This entry lists 21 T cell receptor beta chains sequenced from one sample in a study of graft-versus-host responses after intestinal transplantation. TCRdb's copy holds only in-frame clones and misses some; the assay was immunoSEQ multiplex PCR. The sample lists about 90,000 clones, 80% to 95% occurring once. Their specific antigens are unknown. Sequenced material: unstimulated CD8+ T cells sorted from spleen or lymph node cells, taken before transplant. The receptors here all came from a human donor who was the organ donor for an intestinal transplant.

J is TRBJ2-2 and V is TRBV19, with 8 bases lining up with TRBD1. The V and J ends lost 0 bases and 6 bases, in that order; junction bases with no gene match: 15. Germline V gives CDR1 LNHDA, CDR2 SQIVND (reference sequence). CDR3 length equals 19 residues. The CDR3 bases are TGTGCCAGTAGTATAGATTCGGGGACAGGCCAGCGAAGGTCCGGGGAGCTGTTTTTT. As protein: CASSIDSGTGQRRSGELFF.

The rearrangement uses TRBV5-4 and TRBJ1-1, with D unclear. V shed 5 bases and J shed 4 bases, with 9 bases lying between them. Germline assignment: CDR1 SGHNT and CDR2 YYREEE (reference sequence). The length of the CDR3 is 12 residues. In DNA form, the CDR3 reads TGTGCCAGCAGTTATGGGCGCACTGAAGCTTTCTTT. This gives the protein CASSYGRTEAFF.

This sequence joins TRBV6-1 and TRBJ2-3, with 8 bases fitting TRBD2. This CDR3 is built from 16 residues. V lost 3 bases and J lost 0; bases outside the gene matches: 5. Germline V gene data show CDR1 as MNHNS and CDR2 as SASEGT. The CDR3 here is CASSEAGGPSTDTQYF. The CDR3 bases are TGTGCCAGCAGTGAGGCGGGGGGCCCGAGCACAGATACGCAGTATTTT.

In DNA form, the CDR3 reads TGTGCCAGTAGTATAGCGGGAGCAGTCTACGAGCAGTACTTC. This encodes CASSIAGAVYEQYF. V gene TRBV19 combines with J gene TRBJ2-7, with D maybe TRBD2 (6 bases). The CDR3 is made up of 14 amino acids. Trimming took 1 base from V and 3 from J, leaving 10 bases between them. The germline V gene encodes CDR1 LNHDA and CDR2 SQIVND (reference sequence).

This clone was recorded only once. This rearrangement joins TRBV12-5 to TRBJ2-2, with a weak D call TRBD2 (6 bases). The germline V gene has CDR1 LGHNT and CDR2 FRNRAP. The CDR3 sequence is 14 residues long. V was shortened by 3 bases and J by 7 bases, with 12 bases between the two germline ends. The CDR3, as DNA: TGTGCTAGTGGTTTCGCCGGGGAGGTCGGGGAGCTGTTTTTT. This encodes CASGFAGEVGELFF.

This chain joins TRBV9 and TRBJ1-1, with TRBD1 identical over 8 bases. This CDR3 is built from 16 residues. V dropped 4 bases and J dropped 3; count of bases not matched to a gene: 11. Germline lookup yields CDR1 SGDLS and CDR2 YYNGEE. Here the CDR3 DNA reads TGTGCCAGCAGCCCACGGACAGGGAGGCTGCACACTGAAGCTTTCTTT. This sequence encodes CASSPRTGRLHTEAFF. The variable domain in full, completed from reference TRBV9 and TRBJ1-1, reads DSGVTQTPKHLITATGQRVTLRCSPRSGDLSVYWYQQSLDQGLQFLIQYYNGEERAKGNILERFSAQQFPDLHSELNLSSLELGDSALYFCASSPRTGRLHTEAFFGQGTRLTVV.

This chain links TRBV5-1 with TRBJ1-2; TRBD1 might be the D (6 bases). Deletions cut 5 bases from V and 1 base from J, with 21 bases between. Germline CDR1 SGHRS, CDR2 YFSETQ. The CDR3 has 17 residues. CDR3 coding DNA: TGCGCCAGCAGGGATCTCCCAAGGGACACTTTTAACTATGGCTACACCTTC. It translates to CASRDLPRDTFNYGYTF.

The chain is built from TRBV2 and TRBJ1-6; TRBD1 matches 7 bases. Germline-derived CDR1 and CDR2 are SNHLY and FYNNEI. The CDR3 extends over 17 amino acids. J lost 15 bases, V lost 0 bases, and 17 bases had no gene match. In nucleotides, the CDR3 is TGTGCCAGCAGTGAAGCGGCGACTGAGGGGGCAATTCAGGGCCTCCACTTT. Residues: CASSEAATEGAIQGLHF.

Details on this clone: The same CDR3 can be traced to other DNA sequences in this sample. This chain uses TRBV7-3 with TRBJ2-1; 12 nucleotides line up with TRBD2. Germline values: CDR1 SGHTA, CDR2 FQGTGA. V lost 6 bases, J lost 4 bases, and 1 base stayed unmatched. The CDR3 extends over 14 amino acids. The CDR3 coding sequence is TGTGCCAGCAGTCTAGCGGGAGGGTACAATGAGCAGTTCTTC. This encodes CASSLAGGYNEQFF.

The chain uses TRBV2 and TRBJ1-1; the match to TRBD1 covers 8 bases. The CDR3 extends over 14 amino acids. Looked up from germline, CDR1 is SNHLY and CDR2 is FYNNEI. Germline trimming cut 1 base from V and 5 bases from J; bases unmatched to any gene: 3. The CDR3 protein is CASSEGQGTTEAFF. In nucleotides, the CDR3 is TGTGCCAGCAGTGAAGGACAGGGGACAACTGAAGCTTTCTTT.

This chain connects TRBV28 to TRBJ2-2; D remains ambiguous. The CDR3 extends over 12 amino acids. V lost 6 bases, J lost 8 bases, and 10 bases lay in between. Germline assignment: CDR1 MDHEN and CDR2 SYDVKM. The DNA for the CDR3 is TGTGCCAGCAGCCTCGGGTCGGGGGAGCTGTTTTTT. The encoded protein is CASSLGSGELFF. The full variable domain, completed using reference TRBV28 and TRBJ2-2, is DVKVTQSSRYLVKRTGEKVFLECVQDMDHENMFWYRQDPGLGLRLIYFSYDVKMKEKGDIPEGYSVSREKKERFSLILESASTNQTSMYLCASSLGSGELFFGEGSRLTVL.

This chain uses TRBV12-5 with TRBJ1-5; 8 nucleotides agree with TRBD1. V lost 3 bases, J lost 7 bases, and 8 bases stayed unmatched. The germline V gene has CDR1 LGHNT and CDR2 FRNRAP. CDR3 length: 15 amino acids. Here the CDR3 reads CASGFSRQGKQPQHF. The CDR3 bases are TGTGCTAGTGGTTTTTCCCGACAGGGGAAACAGCCCCAGCATTTT.

The V call is TRBV6-5, the J call TRBJ2-3; D gene uncertain. The germline V gene encodes CDR1 MNHEY and CDR2 SVGAGI. The CDR3 has 14 residues. With 0 bases removed from V and 2 bases from J, the gap between germline ends came to 6 bases. The CDR3 DNA follows: TGTGCCAGCAGTTACTCTGGCCACACAGATACGCAGTATTTT. Translating gives CASSYSGHTDTQYF.

The V and J genes are TRBV28 and TRBJ1-1; maybe TRBD1 (5 bases). The length of the CDR3 is 19 residues. The V and J ends lost 3 bases and 0 bases respectively, with 23 bases between them. Germline V gene lookup returns CDR1 MDHEN and CDR2 SYDVKM. The CDR3 loop is CASSFEAPSTESMNTEAFF. The CDR3 DNA is TGTGCCAGCAGTTTTGAAGCCCCCTCGACAGAGAGCATGAACACTGAAGCTTTCTTT. Looking up the rest from reference TRBV28 and TRBJ1-1 gives the full variable domain: DVKVTQSSRYLVKRTGEKVFLECVQDMDHENMFWYRQDPGLGLRLIYFSYDVKMKEKGDIPEGYSVSREKKERFSLILESASTNQTSMYLCASSFEAPSTESMNTEAFFGQGTRLTVV.

The J gene is TRBJ1-2, the V gene TRBV6-1, with 9 bases aligning to TRBD1. Germline CDR1 MNHNS, CDR2 SASEGT. This CDR3 spans 14 amino acids. After removal of 7 bases from V and 7 bases from J, the junction contained 10 bases not matched to a gene. The CDR3 sequence: CASTLGQGKVGYTF. The CDR3, as DNA: TGTGCCAGCACTTTAGGACAGGGGAAGGTTGGCTACACCTTC.

The rearrangement links TRBV5-4 to TRBJ2-1; D perhaps matches TRBD2 (6 bases). Trimming took off 3 bases at V and 5 bases at J, with 15 bases between the two ends. Germline CDR1 reads SGHNT; CDR2 reads YYREEE (reference sequence). CDR3 length: 15 amino acids. The CDR3 protein is CASSSKTGRDNEQFF. In DNA form, the CDR3 reads TGTGCCAGCAGCTCCAAAACCGGGAGAGACAATGAGCAGTTCTTC.

This chain links TRBV2 with TRBJ2-1; 7 nucleotides agree with TRBD2. The J segment lost 2 bases and the V segment lost 3 bases, leaving 1 base of the junction unmatched. Germline-derived CDR1 and CDR2 are SNHLY and FYNNEI. CDR3 size: 14 residues. The CDR3, as DNA: TGTGCCAGCAGTGAGGGGGGGGCCTACAATGAGCAGTTCTTC. This codes for CASSEGGAYNEQFF.

The chain links TRBV27 to TRBJ2-7; TRBD2 aligns across 15 bases. This CDR3 has 19 amino acids. With V trimmed by 7 bases and J by 5 bases, 18 bases remained unmatched. Germline CDR1 reads MNHEY; CDR2 reads SMNVEV (reference sequence). The chain's CDR3 is CASTSWGRGLAGGGHEQYF. CDR3 bases: TGTGCCAGCACCTCCTGGGGGAGGGGACTAGCGGGAGGCGGCCACGAGCAGTACTTC.

The V and J genes are TRBV27 and TRBJ1-1; D is unclear. V was trimmed by 3 bases and J by 1 base, leaving 9 bases between them. Looked up from germline, CDR1 is MNHEY and CDR2 is SMNVEV (reference sequence). The CDR3 spans 14 residues. The chain's CDR3 is CASSLAHGNTEAFF. CDR3 nucleotide sequence: TGTGCCAGCAGTTTGGCACATGGGAACACTGAAGCTTTCTTT.

CDR3 bases: TGTGCCAGCAGCTTAGTCGGGGAGACCGGGGAGCTGTTTTTT. It yields the protein CASSLVGETGELFF. The V and J genes are TRBV7-3 and TRBJ2-2, with D tentatively TRBD2 (5 bases). Trimming removed 2 bases from V and 5 bases from J, with 9 bases in between. This CDR3 has 14 residues. From germline, CDR1 is SGHTA and CDR2 FQGTGA.

The V gene is TRBV6-6, the J gene TRBJ2-5; the D gene is possibly TRBD1 (5 bases). The CDR3 totals 13 residues. Trimming removed 0 bases from V and 4 bases from J, with 6 bases in between. Germline V CDR1 and CDR2: MNHNY, SVGAGI (reference sequence). CDR3 bases: TGTGCCAGCAGTTACTCAGGGGCAGAGACCCAGTACTTC. It translates to CASSYSGAETQYF.